This note documents a single T cell receptor beta chain sequence. The antigen remains unidentified. The source of the sample is a study of molecular identifiers for immune sequencing clone quantification. About the study: Within a replicate experiment, RNA obtained from either about 20,000 or 100,000 naive CD8 cells was divided into five aliquots, and four of those aliquots were then sequenced.

Germline CDR1 reads SEHNR; CDR2 reads FQNEAQ (reference sequence). The V and J ends lost 4 bases and 5 bases, in that order; junction bases with no gene match: 12. The CDR3 loop spans 16 amino acids. Libraries used about 20,000 to 1,100,000 sorted naive CD8 T cells and 10%, 30% or 50% RNA input. One entry per CDR3 protein, called by TCRdb with MiXCR from the PCR reads. The sample lists more than 450,000 distinct CDR3 sequences, about 25% seen once, with approximately 0.76% in the top ten. Findings and caveats of the study: Among about a million naive cells, spiked Jurkat TCR RNA from a single cell was reportedly detectable.

Sequencing was done on a sample of naive CD8+ T cells from blood, with Jurkat cell RNA spiked in. Subset: FACS-sorted CD8+CD4-CCR7+CD45RA+ naive T cells. The sequence came from a human donor in good health. Some libraries in this study had Jurkat cell RNA spiked in. This rearrangement joins TRBV7-9 to TRBJ2-7; 9 nucleotides align to TRBD1. CDR3 sequence: CASSSRKGQGPHEQYF. CDR3 sequence (DNA): TGTGCCAGCAGCTCCCGCAAGGGACAGGGTCCACACGAGCAGTACTTC.